The clone carrying this T cell receptor beta chain was recorded only once. Sequencing used immunoSEQ multiplex PCR; TCRdb keeps in-frame clones, though not all of them. The sample includes 65,000 to 90,000 clones, around 90% of them seen just once. The data were obtained in a study of OX40 agonist ivuxolimab in advanced cancers. V was clipped by 4 bases and J by 5 bases; unmatched bases: 20. This CDR3 has 19 amino acids. Per the germline V gene, CDR1 is SGHNT and CDR2 is YYREEE (reference sequence). On cycle 4 day 1 and cycle 7 day 1, as well as at baseline, blood was sampled. The rearrangement links TRBV5-4 to TRBJ2-5; 10 nucleotides match TRBD2. The input for sequencing was CD4+ or CD8+ T cells sorted from blood, taken in a trial of the OX40 agonist ivuxolimab. This receptor was taken from an adult with an advanced solid tumor such as melanoma, head and neck, liver or kidney cancer. This CDR3 reads CASSPRGSGAGGPSETQYF. For the CDR3, the DNA is TGTGCCAGCAGCCCCCGGGGATCGGGAGCGGGAGGGCCTAGTGAGACCCAGTACTTC.